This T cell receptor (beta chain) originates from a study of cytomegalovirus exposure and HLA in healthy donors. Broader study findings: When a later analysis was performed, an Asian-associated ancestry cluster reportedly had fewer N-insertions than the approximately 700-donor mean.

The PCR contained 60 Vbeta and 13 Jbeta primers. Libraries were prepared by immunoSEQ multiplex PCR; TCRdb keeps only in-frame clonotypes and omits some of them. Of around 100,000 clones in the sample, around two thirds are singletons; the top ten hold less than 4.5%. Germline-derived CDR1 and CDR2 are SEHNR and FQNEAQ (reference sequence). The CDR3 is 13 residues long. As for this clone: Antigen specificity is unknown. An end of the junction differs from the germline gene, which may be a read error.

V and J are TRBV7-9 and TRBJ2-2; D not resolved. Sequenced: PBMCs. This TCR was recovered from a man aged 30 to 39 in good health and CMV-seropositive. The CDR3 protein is CSSSLFISGELFF. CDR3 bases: TGTTCCAGCAGCTTATTTATTTCCGGGGAGCTGTTTTTT.